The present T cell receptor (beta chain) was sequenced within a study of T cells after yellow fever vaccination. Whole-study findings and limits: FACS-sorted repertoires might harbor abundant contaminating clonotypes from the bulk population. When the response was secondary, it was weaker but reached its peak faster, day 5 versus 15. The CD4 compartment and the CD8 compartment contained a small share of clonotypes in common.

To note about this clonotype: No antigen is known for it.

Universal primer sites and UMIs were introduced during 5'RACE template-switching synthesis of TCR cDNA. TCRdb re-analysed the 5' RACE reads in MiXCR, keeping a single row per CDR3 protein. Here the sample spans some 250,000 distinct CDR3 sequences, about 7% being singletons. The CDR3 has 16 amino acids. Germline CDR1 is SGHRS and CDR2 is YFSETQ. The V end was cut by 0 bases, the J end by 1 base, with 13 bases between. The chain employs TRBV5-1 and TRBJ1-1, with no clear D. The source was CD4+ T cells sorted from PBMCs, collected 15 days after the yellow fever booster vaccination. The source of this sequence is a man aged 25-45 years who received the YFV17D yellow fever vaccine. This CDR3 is CASSLASRLTNTEAFF. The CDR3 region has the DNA TGCGCCAGCAGCTTGGCGTCAAGGTTGACGAACACTGAAGCTTTCTTT.